The 3 T cell receptor beta chains given below trace back to one sample, sequenced in a study of T cell clones after liver transplantation. The method was immunoSEQ multiplex PCR; TCRdb's version includes in-frame clones alone and lacks a portion of them. Of about 68,000 clones detected, 90% to 95% appear once; the ten largest clones hold approximately 1%. The source material was CD4+ T cells from blood, sampled about 27 months after liver transplant. The receptor set was obtained from a human patient who received a liver transplant. The T cells may partly be graft donor cells.

The J gene is TRBJ2-7, the V gene TRBV7-2; TRBD2 matches at 12 bases. CDR3 length equals 19 residues. Germline trimming cut 3 bases from V and 2 bases from J; bases unmatched to any gene: 14. Germline V gives CDR1 SGHTA, CDR2 FQGNSA. The CDR3 sequence: CASSLGWATSGSFTYEQYF. CDR3 DNA: TGTGCCAGCAGCTTGGGCTGGGCGACTAGCGGGAGCTTCACCTACGAGCAGTACTTC.

This chain links TRBV9 with TRBJ2-6; no definite D call. The V gene lost 3 bases and the J gene lost 0 bases, with 13 bases spanning the gap. Germline loops: CDR1 SGDLS, CDR2 YYNGEE. CDR3 length: 17 amino acids. CDR3 protein: CASSAPGRYSGANVLTF. CDR3 nucleotides: TGTGCCAGCAGCGCACCAGGACGGTACTCTGGGGCCAACGTCCTGACTTTC.

V and J are TRBV29-1 and TRBJ2-7; TRBD2 matches 7 bases. The germline gives CDR1 SQVTM, CDR2 ANQGSEA. The CDR3 contains 18 residues. Trimming took 1 base from V and 4 from J; bases not matched to a gene: 19. The CDR3 is CSVEASTALTGRAYEQYF. The CDR3 bases are TGCAGCGTTGAAGCGTCAACTGCACTAACGGGGAGGGCGTACGAGCAGTACTTC.